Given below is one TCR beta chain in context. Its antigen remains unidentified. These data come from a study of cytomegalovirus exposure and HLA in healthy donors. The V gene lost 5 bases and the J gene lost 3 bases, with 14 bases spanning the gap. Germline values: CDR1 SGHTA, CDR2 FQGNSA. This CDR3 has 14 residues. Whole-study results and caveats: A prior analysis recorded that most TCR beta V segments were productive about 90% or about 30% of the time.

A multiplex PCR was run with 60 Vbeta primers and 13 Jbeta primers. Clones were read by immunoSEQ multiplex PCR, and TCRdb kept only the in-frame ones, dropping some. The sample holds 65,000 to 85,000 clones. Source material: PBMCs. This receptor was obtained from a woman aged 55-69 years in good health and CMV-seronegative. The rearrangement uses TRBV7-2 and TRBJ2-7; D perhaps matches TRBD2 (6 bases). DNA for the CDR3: TGTGCCAGCAGCCCACCCCCCGGGGGCTACGAGCAGTACTTC. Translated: CASSPPPGGYEQYF.